This TCR beta chain was sequenced in a study of blood T cells in healthy people across ages. Study-level points and caveats: As age increased, TCR beta diversity per million T cells fell in a roughly linear fashion.

Alongside a J-beta primer mix, a sample-barcoded 5' primer served in a second PCR lasting roughly 7 to 12 cycles. One entry per CDR3 protein, called by TCRdb with MiXCR from the 5' RACE reads. The repertoire holds approximately 780,000 distinct CDR3 sequences, with around 25% as singletons. As to this clonotype: Its specificity is not known.

Total RNA, at least 5 micrograms per sample, was extracted from PBMCs. The same data also contributed to another study, on T cells of mothers and their children. As reported in that work: The study sampled three healthy Caucasian mothers and their six children.

The sample was blood. This TCR derives from a boy younger than 18 in good health.

For the CDR3, the DNA is TGCGCCAGCAGCCAAGAGCCCCGGGGGGAGCAGTACTTC. Translating gives CASSQEPRGEQYF. The chain recombines TRBV4-1 with TRBJ2-7; D might be TRBD2 (6 bases). This CDR3 contains 13 residues. CDR1 and CDR2 from the germline V gene are MGHRA and YSYEKL. Trimming left V 0 bases short and J 7 bases short, with 10 bases between.